This T cell receptor (beta chain) is drawn from a study of T cells in tumors after PD-1 blockade. At the level of the study: Prior checkpoint blockade, systemic immunosuppressant use, or anti-cancer therapy within 4 weeks excluded patients. Some patients also took daily vismodegib 150 mg during anti-PD-1 treatment.

About this clone itself: Its antigen remains unknown.

Method: immunoSEQ multiplex PCR; TCRdb's copy keeps in-frame clones and lacks some. In the table there are approximately 50,000 clones, 70% to 85% of which are singletons. Points from the study as a whole: About 45% of tumor TCR clonotypes were also found in blood.

CDR1 is GTSNPN, CDR2 SVGIG, per germline (reference sequence). The CDR3 sequence is 15 residues long. V lost 3 bases, J lost 3 bases, and 9 bases stayed unmatched. The chain couples TRBV30 to TRBJ2-7, with TRBD2 matching 9 bases. This receptor was taken from a human donor with advanced basal cell or squamous cell carcinoma (not recorded which). Sequences were derived from PBMCs, sampled before anti-PD-1 therapy. CDR3 sequence (DNA): TGTGCCTGGAGAGTGGGACTAGCCGGTTTCTACGAGCAGTACTTC. Its translation: CAWRVGLAGFYEQYF.